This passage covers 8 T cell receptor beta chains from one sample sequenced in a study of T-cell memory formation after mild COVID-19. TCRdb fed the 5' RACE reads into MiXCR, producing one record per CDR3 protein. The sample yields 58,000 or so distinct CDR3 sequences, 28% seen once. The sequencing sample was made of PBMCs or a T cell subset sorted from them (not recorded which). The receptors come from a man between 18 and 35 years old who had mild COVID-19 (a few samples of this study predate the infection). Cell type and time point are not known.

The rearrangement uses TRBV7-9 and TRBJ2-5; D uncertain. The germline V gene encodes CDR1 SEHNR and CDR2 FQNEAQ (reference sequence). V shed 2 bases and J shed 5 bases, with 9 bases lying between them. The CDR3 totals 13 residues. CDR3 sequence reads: CASSLPLEETQYF. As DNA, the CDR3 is TGTGCCAGCAGCTTACCTCTCGAGGAGACCCAGTACTTC.

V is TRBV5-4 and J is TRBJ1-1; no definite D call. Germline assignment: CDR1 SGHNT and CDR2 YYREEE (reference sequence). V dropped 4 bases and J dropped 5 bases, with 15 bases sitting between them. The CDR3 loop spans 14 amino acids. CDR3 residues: CASSRASDYTEAFF. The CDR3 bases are TGTGCCAGCAGCCGAGCGTCGGATTATACTGAAGCTTTCTTT.

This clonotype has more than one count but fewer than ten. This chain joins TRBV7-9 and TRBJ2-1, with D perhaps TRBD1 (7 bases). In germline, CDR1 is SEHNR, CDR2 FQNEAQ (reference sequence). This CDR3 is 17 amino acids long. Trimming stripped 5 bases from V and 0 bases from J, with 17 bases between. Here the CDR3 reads CASSHGGGPYSYNEQFF. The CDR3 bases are TGTGCCAGCAGCCATGGAGGGGGCCCATACTCCTACAATGAGCAGTTCTTC.

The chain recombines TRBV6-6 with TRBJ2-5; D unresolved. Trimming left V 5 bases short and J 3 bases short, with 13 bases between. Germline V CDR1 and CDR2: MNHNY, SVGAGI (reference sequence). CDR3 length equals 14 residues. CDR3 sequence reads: CASSRLLREETQYF. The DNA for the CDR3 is TGTGCCAGCAGTAGATTACTTAGGGAAGAGACCCAGTACTTC.

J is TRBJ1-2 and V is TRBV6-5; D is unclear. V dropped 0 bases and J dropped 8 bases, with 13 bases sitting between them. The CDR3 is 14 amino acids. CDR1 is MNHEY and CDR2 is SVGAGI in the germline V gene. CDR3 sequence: CASSYSTPQIGYTF. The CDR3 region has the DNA TGTGCCAGCAGTTACTCGACCCCCCAGATCGGCTACACCTTC.

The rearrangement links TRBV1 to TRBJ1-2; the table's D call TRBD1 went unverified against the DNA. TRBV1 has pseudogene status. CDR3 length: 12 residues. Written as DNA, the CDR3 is TGCACCAGCAGCCAACTTCGGACATACTCGACCTTC. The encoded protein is CTSSQLRTYSTF.

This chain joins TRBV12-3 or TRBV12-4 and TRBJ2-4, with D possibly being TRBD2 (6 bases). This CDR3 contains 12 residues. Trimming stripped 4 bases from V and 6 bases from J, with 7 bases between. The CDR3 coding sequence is TGTGCCAGCAGTTCGGGACTAAACATTCAGTACTTC. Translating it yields CASSSGLNIQYF.

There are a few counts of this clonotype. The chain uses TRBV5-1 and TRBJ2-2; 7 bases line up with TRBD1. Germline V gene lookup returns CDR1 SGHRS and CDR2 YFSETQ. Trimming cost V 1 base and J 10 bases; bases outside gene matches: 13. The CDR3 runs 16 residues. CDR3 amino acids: CASSLSRQGSVEELFF. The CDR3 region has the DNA TGCGCCAGCAGCTTGTCAAGACAGGGATCTGTTGAGGAGCTGTTTTTT.